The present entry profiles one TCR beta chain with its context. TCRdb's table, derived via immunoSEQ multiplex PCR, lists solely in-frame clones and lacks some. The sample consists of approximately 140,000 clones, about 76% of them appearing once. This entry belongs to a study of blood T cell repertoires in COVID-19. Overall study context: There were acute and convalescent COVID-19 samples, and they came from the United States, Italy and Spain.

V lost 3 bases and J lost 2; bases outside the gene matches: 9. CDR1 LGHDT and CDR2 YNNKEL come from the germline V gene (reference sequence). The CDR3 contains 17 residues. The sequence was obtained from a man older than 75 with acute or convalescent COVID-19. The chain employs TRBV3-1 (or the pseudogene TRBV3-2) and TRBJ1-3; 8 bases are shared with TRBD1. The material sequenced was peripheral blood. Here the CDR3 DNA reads TGTGCCAGCAGCCACACAGGGGGGACAAGGGCTGGAAACACCATATATTTT. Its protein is CASSHTGGTRAGNTIYF.